This is a list of T cell receptor beta chains from one sample in a study of CD8 T cells in Susac syndrome. TCRdb independently ran MiXCR on the immunoSEQ multiplex PCR reads; one entry per CDR3 protein. The table lists around 130,000 distinct CDR3 sequences, less than 95% of them singletons. Sequencing was performed on CD4+ T cells from PBMCs. The receptors were gathered from a human donor in good health. The CDR3 runs from the conserved cysteine through the conserved F or W. Fields, in order: CDR3 DNA, CDR3 protein, J gene, V gene, D gene, clone size. A D gene is named only where the DNA matches it firmly. Part of the rows lack a size; the others show once, few, many or a class for expanded clones.

CDR3 DNA: TGTGCCAGCAGCTCACAGGTGCTTGGGTATGGCTACACCTTC; CDR3 protein: CASSSQVLGYGYTF; J gene: TRBJ1-2; V gene: TRBV28; D gene: -; clone size: once
CDR3 DNA: TGCGCCAGCAGCTTGGAAGGGACCCCCAGTCAGCCCCAGCATTTT; CDR3 protein: CASSLEGTPSQPQHF; J gene: TRBJ1-5; V gene: TRBV5-1; D gene: -; clone size: once
CDR3 DNA: TGTGCCAGCAGTGGTAGCGGGAGTGCGAGCGAGCAGTTCTTC; CDR3 protein: CASSGSGSASEQFF; J gene: TRBJ2-1; V gene: TRBV25-1; D gene: TRBD2; clone size: -
CDR3 DNA: TGTGCCAGCAGCTTAGACCACCTCGGTCAGGGCTACACCTTC; CDR3 protein: CASSLDHLGQGYTF; J gene: TRBJ1-2; V gene: TRBV7-2; D gene: -; clone size: -
CDR3 DNA: TGTGCCAGCAGCTTACGAGTCACTGAAGCTTTCTTT; CDR3 protein: CASSLRVTEAFF; J gene: TRBJ1-1; V gene: TRBV7-9; D gene: -; clone size: -
CDR3 DNA: TGTGCCAGCAGCCAAGAAAGTGATGGGGCGGGACGGAATGCCTACGAGCAGTACTTC; CDR3 protein: CASSQESDGAGRNAYEQYF; J gene: TRBJ2-7; V gene: TRBV3-1; D gene: -; clone size: few
CDR3 DNA: TGTGCCAGCGGTCGAATAGACGGCTTCACTGAAGCTTTCTTT; CDR3 protein: CASGRIDGFTEAFF; J gene: TRBJ1-1; V gene: TRBV5-6; D gene: -; clone size: -
CDR3 DNA: TGTGCCAGCAGCTCCCCGGGCGGGAGGGAGCAGTTCTTC; CDR3 protein: CASSSPGGREQFF; J gene: TRBJ2-1; V gene: TRBV7-9; D gene: TRBD2; clone size: once
CDR3 DNA: TGTGCCAGCAGCGATGGACAGGATACCTATGGCTACACCTTC; CDR3 protein: CASSDGQDTYGYTF; J gene: TRBJ1-2; V gene: TRBV6-4; D gene: TRBD1; clone size: -
CDR3 DNA: TGCAGCGTGGGTTACAGGGATGATCAGCCCCAGCATTTT; CDR3 protein: CSVGYRDDQPQHF; J gene: TRBJ1-5; V gene: TRBV29-1; D gene: -; clone size: -
CDR3 DNA: TGCGCCAGCAGCTTGGGACTAGCTACGGAGACCCAGTACTTC; CDR3 protein: CASSLGLATETQYF; J gene: TRBJ2-5; V gene: TRBV5-1; D gene: TRBD2; clone size: once
CDR3 DNA: TGTGCCAGCAGCGTAGGGAGACAAGGTCTTAGCTTC; CDR3 protein: CASSVGRQGLSF; J gene: TRBJ1-2; V gene: TRBV9; D gene: -; clone size: -
CDR3 DNA: TGCGCCAGCAGCCAAGGGGCAGCCCTTCAGGGGGAGACCCAGTACTTC; CDR3 protein: CASSQGAALQGETQYF; J gene: TRBJ2-5; V gene: TRBV4-3; D gene: -; clone size: -
CDR3 DNA: TGTGCCAGCAGTTCGAGTGAGAACTATGGCTACACCTTC; CDR3 protein: CASSSSENYGYTF; J gene: TRBJ1-2; V gene: TRBV12-3/TRBV12-4; D gene: -; clone size: -
CDR3 DNA: TGTGCCAGCAGGGGGGAGGGGAAGACTGGGGCCAACGTCCTGACTTTC; CDR3 protein: CASRGEGKTGANVLTF; J gene: TRBJ2-6; V gene: TRBV12-3/TRBV12-4; D gene: TRBD2; clone size: -
CDR3 DNA: TGTGCCAGCAGTTACCAACAGGGAGGGCAGCCCCAGCATTTT; CDR3 protein: CASSYQQGGQPQHF; J gene: TRBJ1-5; V gene: TRBV6-5; D gene: -; clone size: -
CDR3 DNA: TGTGCCAGCTCACCCGGGACAGGGGGCCGGGAGACCCAGTACTTC; CDR3 protein: CASSPGTGGRETQYF; J gene: TRBJ2-5; V gene: TRBV18; D gene: TRBD1; clone size: -
CDR3 DNA: TGTGCCAGCAGCTTAGGGGGCGCAGATTTAGCTTTCTTT; CDR3 protein: CASSLGGADLAFF; J gene: TRBJ1-1; V gene: TRBV7-2; D gene: -; clone size: -
CDR3 DNA: TGTGCCAGCAGCCGGGGGGTTTTCCGGCCCAACAATGAGCAGTTCTTC; CDR3 protein: CASSRGVFRPNNEQFF; J gene: TRBJ2-1; V gene: TRBV14; D gene: -; clone size: -
CDR3 DNA: TGTGCCAGCAGTTTGTATGGGACACAAGAGACCCAGTACTTC; CDR3 protein: CASSLYGTQETQYF; J gene: TRBJ2-5; V gene: TRBV27; D gene: -; clone size: -
CDR3 DNA: TGTGCCAGCAGCCAAGGGGGGCTAAATCAGCCCCAGCATTTT; CDR3 protein: CASSQGGLNQPQHF; J gene: TRBJ1-5; V gene: TRBV3-1; D gene: -; clone size: -
CDR3 DNA: TGTGCCAGCAGCCGATCAGGAGGCGCTTCCTACGAGCAGTACTTC; CDR3 protein: CASSRSGGASYEQYF; J gene: TRBJ2-7; V gene: TRBV3-1; D gene: -; clone size: -
CDR3 DNA: TGTGCCAGCAGTGAGACAGGACCACCCTACGAGCAGTACTTC; CDR3 protein: CASSETGPPYEQYF; J gene: TRBJ2-7; V gene: TRBV28; D gene: -; clone size: -
CDR3 DNA: TGCAGTGCTAGAGAGGGGGGTAAAGAGACCCAGTACTTC; CDR3 protein: CSAREGGKETQYF; J gene: TRBJ2-5; V gene: TRBV20-1; D gene: -; clone size: -
CDR3 DNA: TGTGCCAGTATACAGGGTTTTGACACTGAAGCTTTCTTT; CDR3 protein: CASIQGFDTEAFF; J gene: TRBJ1-1; V gene: TRBV18; D gene: -; clone size: once
CDR3 DNA: TGTGCCAGCAGCCAAGGTTCGGGACTAGCACCCGAGCAGTACTTC; CDR3 protein: CASSQGSGLAPEQYF; J gene: TRBJ2-7; V gene: TRBV3-1; D gene: TRBD2; clone size: -
CDR3 DNA: TGTGCCAGTAGTACCCCAGCAGGGGAGACCCAGTACTTC; CDR3 protein: CASSTPAGETQYF; J gene: TRBJ2-5; V gene: TRBV19; D gene: -; clone size: -
CDR3 DNA: TGCAGCGCCGGGACAGAGTCGAACACCGGGGAGCTGTTTTTT; CDR3 protein: CSAGTESNTGELFF; J gene: TRBJ2-2; V gene: TRBV29-1; D gene: TRBD1; clone size: -
CDR3 DNA: TGCACCAGCAGCCAAGATCGTGGACAGGGTAAGGGTCTAGGGCGGTACGAGCAGTACTTC; CDR3 protein: CTSSQDRGQGKGLGRYEQYF; J gene: TRBJ2-7; V gene: TRBV1; D gene: -; clone size: -
CDR3 DNA: TGTGCCAGCAGCTCTCCGGGACTAGCGGGCCACAATGAGCAGTTCTTC; CDR3 protein: CASSSPGLAGHNEQFF; J gene: TRBJ2-1; V gene: TRBV5-6; D gene: TRBD2; clone size: -
CDR3 DNA: TGTGTCGCGACGGGGACACGTGGCTACACCTTC; CDR3 protein: CVATGTRGYTF; J gene: TRBJ1-2; V gene: TRBV28; D gene: -; clone size: once
CDR3 DNA: TGTGCCAGCAGGGGGACACCCAGAATCTATGGCTACACCTTC; CDR3 protein: CASRGTPRIYGYTF; J gene: TRBJ1-2; V gene: TRBV2; D gene: -; clone size: -
CDR3 DNA: TGCAGCGTGGGGGAGTCCTATAATTCACCCCTCCACTTT; CDR3 protein: CSVGESYNSPLHF; J gene: TRBJ1-6; V gene: TRBV29-1; D gene: -; clone size: once
CDR3 DNA: TGTGCCAGCTCACCACCGGTCACAGATACGCAGTATTTT; CDR3 protein: CASSPPVTDTQYF; J gene: TRBJ2-3; V gene: TRBV18; D gene: -; clone size: few
CDR3 DNA: TGCAGTGCTACCGGGACTAGCGGGACCACAGATACGCAGTATTTT; CDR3 protein: CSATGTSGTTDTQYF; J gene: TRBJ2-3; V gene: TRBV29-1; D gene: TRBD2; clone size: -
CDR3 DNA: TGTGCCAGCAGCCTCCGGGGGAGGACAGATACGCAGTATTTT; CDR3 protein: CASSLRGRTDTQYF; J gene: TRBJ2-3; V gene: TRBV5-8; D gene: -; clone size: -
CDR3 DNA: TGTGCCTGGAGTGTACGGCTAACTAGCGGGACCGAGCAGTACTTC; CDR3 protein: CAWSVRLTSGTEQYF; J gene: TRBJ2-7; V gene: TRBV30; D gene: TRBD2; clone size: -
CDR3 DNA: TGTGCCAGCAGCTTCGGGACTAGCGGGAGACCATCCTACGAGCAGTACTTC; CDR3 protein: CASSFGTSGRPSYEQYF; J gene: TRBJ2-7; V gene: TRBV13; D gene: TRBD2; clone size: -
CDR3 DNA: TGTGCCAGCAGCTTGATCAGGGACACTGAAGCTTTCTTT; CDR3 protein: CASSLIRDTEAFF; J gene: TRBJ1-1; V gene: TRBV5-5; D gene: -; clone size: -
CDR3 DNA: TGTGCCAGCAGCCCTACCAGCGTCGAGCAGTACTTC; CDR3 protein: CASSPTSVEQYF; J gene: TRBJ2-7; V gene: TRBV7-2; D gene: -; clone size: -
CDR3 DNA: TGTGCCAGCAGCGCGCCGGAGCGAGGCTATGGCTACACCTTC; CDR3 protein: CASSAPERGYGYTF; J gene: TRBJ1-2; V gene: TRBV7-2; D gene: -; clone size: -
CDR3 DNA: TGCGCCAGCAGCACATTCGGCGGGGACGGTACCTCGGTTTTCTTT; CDR3 protein: CASSTFGGDGTSVFF; J gene: TRBJ1-1; V gene: TRBV5-1; D gene: -; clone size: -
CDR3 DNA: TGTGCCAGCTCACCAAACGCCAGGGTTTCGAATCAGCCCCAGCATTTT; CDR3 protein: CASSPNARVSNQPQHF; J gene: TRBJ1-5; V gene: TRBV18; D gene: -; clone size: -
CDR3 DNA: TGCAGCGGGCAGACTAGCGGGAGTCACACCGGGGAGCTGTTTTTT; CDR3 protein: CSGQTSGSHTGELFF; J gene: TRBJ2-2; V gene: TRBV29-1; D gene: TRBD2; clone size: -
CDR3 DNA: TGTGCCAGCAGCCAACTTCAGGGCACAGATACGCAGTATTTT; CDR3 protein: CASSQLQGTDTQYF; J gene: TRBJ2-3; V gene: TRBV3-1; D gene: -; clone size: -
CDR3 DNA: TGTGCCAGCAGCTTAGTAGAGGGCACTGAAGCTTTCTTT; CDR3 protein: CASSLVEGTEAFF; J gene: TRBJ1-1; V gene: TRBV7-9; D gene: -; clone size: -
CDR3 DNA: TGTGCCAGCAGTTCCAGCGGGAGTGAGCAGTACTTC; CDR3 protein: CASSSSGSEQYF; J gene: TRBJ2-7; V gene: TRBV6-2/TRBV6-3; D gene: TRBD2; clone size: once
CDR3 DNA: TGTGCCAGTAGCAAGAGGCCCGAGGGCTATGGCTACACCTTC; CDR3 protein: CASSKRPEGYGYTF; J gene: TRBJ1-2; V gene: TRBV19; D gene: -; clone size: -
CDR3 DNA: TGTGCCAGCAGCCTGGGGGATTGGAGGCAAGAGACCCAGTACTTC; CDR3 protein: CASSLGDWRQETQYF; J gene: TRBJ2-5; V gene: TRBV5-6; D gene: -; clone size: -
CDR3 DNA: TGCAGTGCTGGACTAGCGGGAGGGCCTTCAGATACGCAGTATTTT; CDR3 protein: CSAGLAGGPSDTQYF; J gene: TRBJ2-3; V gene: TRBV20-1; D gene: TRBD2; clone size: -
CDR3 DNA: TGTGCCAGTAGTCCCCATACCGGGACAGGGGGCACTGAAGCTTTCTTT; CDR3 protein: CASSPHTGTGGTEAFF; J gene: TRBJ1-1; V gene: TRBV19; D gene: TRBD1; clone size: -
CDR3 DNA: TGTGCCAGCAGCCAAGTCCTCCCAGGGGGGCAGTTCTTC; CDR3 protein: CASSQVLPGGQFF; J gene: TRBJ2-1; V gene: TRBV14; D gene: TRBD1; clone size: -